The 28 T cell receptor beta chains presented below share a single source sample, sequenced in a study of T cells in narcolepsy. Measured with immunoSEQ multiplex PCR; TCRdb has only the in-frame clones, and not every one. The sample has some 23,000 clones, roughly 86% seen once. Sequenced sample: CD45RA- memory CD4+ T cells from PBMCs. These receptors all come from a human donor with narcolepsy.

J is TRBJ2-4 and V is TRBV21-1; the table gives TRBD2 as D, unverified against the DNA. TRBV21-1 is termed a pseudogene. The CDR3 is 18 residues long. The CDR3 protein is CASSKDHLRGVAKNIQYF. The CDR3 coding sequence is TGTGCCAGCAGCAAAGACCACCTTCGGGGGGTGGCCAAAAACATTCAGTACTTC.

The chain recombines TRBV11-3 with TRBJ2-3; the D gene is possibly TRBD2 (5 bases). In germline, CDR1 is SGHNT, CDR2 YENEEA. The CDR3 consists of 15 residues. The V end was cut by 1 base, the J end by 4 bases, with 12 bases between. CDR3 sequence: CASSLGLPRSDTQYF. The CDR3 nucleotides read TGTGCCAGCAGCTTAGGACTACCCCGATCAGATACGCAGTATTTT.

The V and J genes are TRBV4-3 and TRBJ2-3; 8 nucleotides align to TRBD2. V shed 3 bases, J shed 0 bases, and the junction held 11 bases outside the gene matches. The CDR3 is 18 amino acids. Germline V CDR1 and CDR2: LGHNA, YSLEER. CDR3 amino acids: CASSHETSIAGSTDTQYF. The CDR3 bases are TGCGCCAGCAGCCATGAAACTTCTATAGCGGGGAGCACAGATACGCAGTATTTT.

This clone appeared a few times. The J gene is TRBJ2-6, the V gene TRBV2, with D possibly being TRBD2 (5 bases). The CDR3 is made up of 17 amino acids. Germline values: CDR1 SNHLY, CDR2 FYNNEI. Trimming removed 6 bases at V and 4 bases at J, with 19 bases between. The CDR3 region has the DNA TGTGCCAGCAGCGATACAATACCGGGAACGGGGGCCAACGTCCTGACTTTC. Translating gives CASSDTIPGTGANVLTF.

The rearrangement links TRBV13 to TRBJ1-3, with D perhaps TRBD1 (6 bases). Trimming shortened V by 8 bases and J by 2 bases, and 13 bases separated the two germline ends. Germline assignment: CDR1 PRHDT and CDR2 FYEKMQ (reference sequence). The CDR3 consists of 14 residues. The CDR3: CASQNRDPGNTIYF. DNA of the CDR3: TGTGCCAGCCAAAACAGGGACCCTGGAAACACCATATATTTT. The full variable domain, its missing parts supplied by reference TRBV13 and TRBJ1-3, is AAGVIQSPRHLIKEKRETATLKCYPIPRHDTVYWYQQGPGQDPQFLISFYEKMQSDKGSIPDRFSAQQFSDYHSELNMSSLELGDSALYFCASQNRDPGNTIYFGEGSWLTVV.

The CDR3 DNA sequence: TGTGCCAGCAGTCTAAGCCCTCAGCGCTTCAACACCGGGGAGCTGTTTTTT. It encodes CASSLSPQRFNTGELFF. The chain is built from TRBV27 and TRBJ2-2; D remains unclear. The CDR3 contains 17 residues. Germline CDR1 reads MNHEY; CDR2 reads SMNVEV (reference sequence). V shed 5 bases and J shed 2 bases, with 18 bases lying between them.

The rearrangement uses TRBV6-5 and TRBJ2-3; D not certain. In germline, CDR1 is MNHEY, CDR2 SVGAGI. Trimming removed 6 bases at V and 9 bases at J, with 16 bases between. This CDR3 is built from 13 residues. Here the CDR3 reads CASSPLGLGTQYF. Here the CDR3 DNA reads TGTGCCAGCAGCCCCCTTGGCCTAGGAACGCAGTATTTT.

The V call is TRBV10-3, the J call TRBJ1-2; a weak D match, TRBD1 (6 bases). The V gene lost 10 bases and the J gene lost 10 bases, with 25 bases spanning the gap. The germline V gene has CDR1 ENHRY and CDR2 SYGVKD. CDR3 length equals 14 residues. The CDR3 here is CASSKQGTRLDYTF. As DNA, the CDR3 is TGTGCCAGCAGCAAACAGGGAACCAGACTTGACTACACCTTC.

The V gene is TRBV6-6, the J gene TRBJ1-3; weak D call: TRBD1 (5 bases). The CDR3 is 14 amino acids. V lost 2 bases to trimming and J lost 4 bases, with 9 bases between them. Germline V gene sequence: CDR1 MNHNY, CDR2 SVGAGI (reference sequence). The CDR3 DNA follows: TGTGCCAGCAGTTACGGGGCGCAGGGAAACACCATATATTTT. Translation: CASSYGAQGNTIYF.

The chain employs TRBV5-8 and TRBJ2-1; unclear D gene. V lost 2 bases, J lost 6 bases, and 15 bases lay in between. The CDR3 is 15 residues long. From germline, CDR1 is SGHTS and CDR2 YDEGEE. The CDR3 loop is CASSLIQRLGNEQFF. The CDR3 DNA reads as TGTGCCAGCAGCTTAATCCAACGTCTAGGCAATGAGCAGTTCTTC.

This chain joins TRBV10-3 and TRBJ1-1; tentatively, D is TRBD1 (5 bases). CDR1 is ENHRY, CDR2 SYGVKD, per germline. CDR3 length equals 14 residues. Trimming pared 8 bases from V and 8 bases from J, leaving 21 bases between. CDR3 bases: TGTGCCATCCTAAGGGGTCCCGGGGGACTCGAAGCTTTCTTT. Amino acid sequence: CAILRGPGGLEAFF.

The rearrangement joins TRBV27 to TRBJ2-4, with 8 bases fitting TRBD1. Germline loops: CDR1 MNHEY, CDR2 SMNVEV (reference sequence). J was trimmed by 8 bases and V by 10 bases; bases with no gene match: 10. The CDR3 runs to 13 residues. CDR3 residues: CATHPTGVDIQYF. CDR3 nucleotide sequence: TGTGCCACCCACCCGACAGGGGTGGACATTCAGTACTTC.

V usage is TRBV6-6 and J usage is TRBJ2-3; D is ambiguous. Germline lookup yields CDR1 MNHNY and CDR2 SVGAGI (reference sequence). Trimming removed 2 bases at V and 0 bases at J, with 6 bases between. The CDR3 totals 14 residues. The CDR3 here is CASSYVVSTDTQYF. The CDR3 DNA follows: TGTGCCAGCAGTTACGTGGTCAGCACAGATACGCAGTATTTT.

The J gene is TRBJ2-5, the V gene TRBV5-4; unclear D gene. The J call may be faulty, since TRBJ2-7 better matches the DNA end. Germline V CDR1 and CDR2: SGHNT, YYREEE (reference sequence). This CDR3 spans 13 amino acids. Written as DNA, the CDR3 is TGTGCCAGCAGCCAACGACACGAATACGAGCAGTACTTC. It yields the protein CASSQRHEYEQYF.

This clone came up a few times. This sequence joins TRBV7-8 and TRBJ2-7; TRBD2 aligns across 7 bases. V was pared by 5 bases and J by 0 bases, with 7 bases of the junction left unmatched. This CDR3 contains 15 residues. Germline lookup yields CDR1 SGHVS and CDR2 FQNEAQ. CDR3 DNA sequence: TGTGCCAGCAGCCGTTCTAGCGGTTACTCCTACGAGCAGTACTTC. This sequence encodes CASSRSSGYSYEQYF.

The chain has TRBV5-1 and TRBJ1-2; D is undetermined. Looked up from germline, CDR1 is SGHRS and CDR2 is YFSETQ. This CDR3 spans 13 amino acids. Trimming took 5 bases from V and 7 from J, leaving 15 bases between them. The CDR3 sequence: CASSDTLGIGYTF. The CDR3 DNA follows: TGCGCCAGCAGTGACACGTTGGGTATTGGCTACACCTTC.

The chain is built from TRBV2 and TRBJ2-1, with D possibly called TRBD1 or TRBD2 (5 bases each). The CDR3 consists of 14 residues. V was pared by 0 bases and J by 11 bases, with 14 bases between. Germline values: CDR1 SNHLY, CDR2 FYNNEI. CDR3 sequence reads: CASSEAVGDPQQFF. In nucleotides, the CDR3 is TGTGCCAGCAGTGAAGCGGTAGGGGACCCGCAGCAGTTCTTC.

The rearrangement links TRBV28 to TRBJ2-1; tentatively, D is TRBD2 (5 bases). In germline, CDR1 is MDHEN, CDR2 SYDVKM. Trimming left V 7 bases short and J 0 bases short, with 10 bases between. The CDR3 spans 14 residues. CDR3 amino acids: CASKSGSSYNEQFF. The CDR3 bases are TGTGCCAGCAAATCGGGGAGCTCCTACAATGAGCAGTTCTTC.

The chain is built from TRBV9 and TRBJ1-4; no clear D. Looked up from germline, CDR1 is SGDLS and CDR2 is YYNGEE. CDR3 length: 14 amino acids. V dropped 0 bases and J dropped 0 bases, with 3 bases sitting between them. In DNA form, the CDR3 reads TGTGCCAGCAGCGTAGGGTCAACTAATGAAAAACTGTTTTTT. This sequence encodes CASSVGSTNEKLFF. The full variable domain, in which reference TRBV9 and TRBJ1-4 provide the parts outside the CDR3, is DSGVTQTPKHLITATGQRVTLRCSPRSGDLSVYWYQQSLDQGLQFLIQYYNGEERAKGNILERFSAQQFPDLHSELNLSSLELGDSALYFCASSVGSTNEKLFFGSGTQLSVL.

The chain links TRBV11-2 to TRBJ1-5, with D hard to call. Germline loops: CDR1 SGHAT, CDR2 FQNNGV. Trimming removed 0 bases at V and 1 base at J, with 1 base between. CDR3 length: 13 amino acids. As DNA, the CDR3 is TGTGCCAGCAGCTTAGAAAGCAATCAGCCCCAGCATTTT. Translated: CASSLESNQPQHF.

The chain carries TRBV7-9 and TRBJ1-1, with 7 bases fitting TRBD1. The CDR3 is made up of 12 amino acids. V gave up 5 bases and J gave up 9 bases; unmatched junction bases: 6. Germline CDR1 is SEHNR and CDR2 is FQNEAQ (reference sequence). The DNA for the CDR3 is TGTGCCAGCAGCCTGGACAGGATGAAAGCTTTCTTT. This translates into CASSLDRMKAFF.

The rearrangement joins TRBV14 to TRBJ2-2, with TRBD1 matching over 7 bases. The CDR3 spans 15 residues. The ends lost 5 bases at V and 5 bases at J; junction bases unmatched: 8. Germline-derived CDR1 and CDR2 are SGHDN and FVKESK. The CDR3 reads CASSYYRGPTGELFF. The CDR3 DNA reads TGTGCCAGCAGCTACTACAGGGGACCAACCGGGGAGCTGTTTTTT.

This sequence joins TRBV9 and TRBJ1-1; D not certain. The CDR3 is made up of 13 amino acids. The germline V gene encodes CDR1 SGDLS and CDR2 YYNGEE. V lost 3 bases to trimming and J lost 5 bases, with 11 bases between them. DNA of the CDR3: TGTGCCAGCAGCGCTGTTACCGAGACTGAAGCTTTCTTT. Translation: CASSAVTETEAFF.

This chain connects TRBV10-3 to TRBJ2-7; 7 bases are a match to TRBD1. Germline V CDR1 and CDR2: ENHRY, SYGVKD. The CDR3 is 14 residues long. The V and J ends lost 5 bases and 5 bases, in that order; junction bases with no gene match: 9. The CDR3 is CAISPLDRDHEQYF. CDR3 nucleotide sequence: TGTGCCATCAGTCCTCTCGACAGGGACCACGAGCAGTACTTC.

The chain employs TRBV4-1 and TRBJ2-2; a weak D match, TRBD2 (6 bases). Between the trimmed V and J ends, which lost 0 bases and 5 bases, there was a span of 10 bases. The V gene's germline CDR1 is MGHRA and CDR2 YSYEKL. The CDR3 runs to 15 residues. In DNA, the CDR3 is TGCGCCAGCAGCCAAGACAGGGCGGGAACCGGGGAGCTGTTTTTT. Its translation: CASSQDRAGTGELFF.

The chain links TRBV10-2 to TRBJ1-2; TRBD1 matches 7 bases. The CDR3 is 15 amino acids. Germline CDR1 and CDR2: WSHSY and SAAADI. V dropped 6 bases and J dropped 3; count of bases not matched to a gene: 10. CDR3 loop: CASRSLQGGDYGYTF. CDR3 in DNA: TGCGCCAGCAGGTCCCTTCAGGGGGGAGACTATGGCTACACCTTC.

The chain uses TRBV7-2 and TRBJ2-7, with unresolved D. V gave up 2 bases and J gave up 0 bases, with 8 bases separating them. The germline V gene encodes CDR1 SGHTA and CDR2 FQGNSA. The CDR3 has 14 residues. Here the CDR3 reads CASSLYHSSYEQYF. CDR3 coding DNA: TGTGCCAGCAGCTTATATCATTCCTCCTACGAGCAGTACTTC.

The chain recombines TRBV28 with TRBJ1-5; 7 nucleotides align to TRBD1. The CDR3 spans 16 residues. CDR1 is MDHEN, CDR2 SYDVKM, per germline. V dropped 7 bases and J dropped 7; count of bases not matched to a gene: 16. The CDR3 is CASTSPGEGAGQPQHF. The CDR3 DNA reads as TGTGCCAGCACCTCCCCCGGCGAGGGGGCGGGACAGCCCCAGCATTTT.